This T cell receptor (beta chain) is drawn from a study of T cells after yellow fever vaccination. The table lists this clonotype with a few counts. The antigen remains unidentified. Study-level findings and limits: A small share of clonotypes appeared in both CD4 and CD8 compartments.

Synthesis of TCR cDNA relied on 5'RACE template switching, which attached a universal primer site and UMIs. In TCRdb, the 5' RACE reads were re-called with MiXCR into one record per CDR3 protein. The table lists 550,000 or so distinct CDR3 sequences, 19% of them singletons. Germline V gene sequence: CDR1 MNHEY, CDR2 SVGAGI. The CDR3 length is 16 residues. The trim removed 4 bases at V and 3 bases at J, leaving 5 bases unmatched. Sequences were derived from PBMCs, sampled 15 days after the yellow fever booster vaccination. This TCR was recovered from a man aged 25-40 years who received the YFV17D yellow fever vaccine. This sequence joins TRBV6-5 and TRBJ2-3; TRBD2 agrees at 12 bases. CDR3 bases: TGTGCCAGCAGTTTTCTAGCGGGAGGGCCGACAGATACGCAGTATTTT. Protein: CASSFLAGGPTDTQYF.